This is a list of T cell receptor beta chains from one sample in a study of beta chain features in type 1 diabetes. TCRdb's table, derived via immunoSEQ multiplex PCR, lists solely in-frame clones and lacks some. The sample contains almost 350,000 clones, approximately 8.2% of which appear only once. Source material: central memory CD4+ T cells from blood. These receptors all come from a woman aged 18-29 years in good health. Each CDR3 is given with its conserved first and last residue. The D gene is left open where the match is weak. Size values are once, few and many counts, or a class for expanded clones, and some rows have none.

CDR3nt: TGCGCCAGCAGCTTGGCCGGACAGCCCCAGCATTTT
CDR3aa: CASSLAGQPQHF
v_gene: TRBV5-1
d_gene: -
j_gene: TRBJ1-5
abundance: -

CDR3nt: TGCGCCAGCAGCCAAGAAGGGGGCCGGGACGAGCAGTACTTC
CDR3aa: CASSQEGGRDEQYF
v_gene: TRBV4-3
d_gene: TRBD1
j_gene: TRBJ2-7
abundance: -

CDR3nt: TGTGCCACCAGCAGAGATCGGGGGCGGTCTGGCGGGGAGCTGTTTTTT
CDR3aa: CATSRDRGRSGGELFF
v_gene: TRBV15
d_gene: -
j_gene: TRBJ2-2
abundance: few

CDR3nt: TGTGCCAGCAGTTTATCCTGGTCGGCCTACAATGAGCAGTTCTTC
CDR3aa: CASSLSWSAYNEQFF
v_gene: TRBV27
d_gene: -
j_gene: TRBJ2-1
abundance: many

CDR3nt: TGTGCCAACTCACGAGGGGACCTTAGCTCCTACGAGCAGTACTTC
CDR3aa: CANSRGDLSSYEQYF
v_gene: TRBV28
d_gene: -
j_gene: TRBJ2-7
abundance: -

CDR3nt: TGCGCCAGCAGGCTAGCGGGAGGCCCCACCCTCGAGCAGTACTTC
CDR3aa: CASRLAGGPTLEQYF
v_gene: TRBV5-1
d_gene: TRBD2
j_gene: TRBJ2-7
abundance: few

CDR3nt: TGTGCCACCAGCAGAGATCTTTGGGCCTACGAGCAGTACTTC
CDR3aa: CATSRDLWAYEQYF
v_gene: TRBV15
d_gene: -
j_gene: TRBJ2-7
abundance: -

CDR3nt: TGTGCCATCAGTGAGGACAGACCGGTCGGCTACACCTTC
CDR3aa: CAISEDRPVGYTF
v_gene: TRBV10-3
d_gene: -
j_gene: TRBJ1-2
abundance: few

CDR3nt: TGCGCCAGCAGCCAAGAAATACACTATGGCTACACCTTC
CDR3aa: CASSQEIHYGYTF
v_gene: TRBV4-3
d_gene: -
j_gene: TRBJ1-2
abundance: -

CDR3nt: TGTGCCAGCAGCTTAGTAGGGGACATTCAGTACTTC
CDR3aa: CASSLVGDIQYF
v_gene: TRBV11-1
d_gene: -
j_gene: TRBJ2-4
abundance: few

CDR3nt: TGTGCCAGCAGCTTAGCCGGGAGGGACTACGAGCAGTACTTC
CDR3aa: CASSLAGRDYEQYF
v_gene: TRBV7-2
d_gene: TRBD2
j_gene: TRBJ2-7
abundance: few

CDR3nt: TGTGCCAGTAGGGAAGGGCCAGGGGGATCTTACGAGCAGTTCTTC
CDR3aa: CASREGPGGSYEQFF
v_gene: TRBV19
d_gene: TRBD1
j_gene: TRBJ2-1
abundance: few

CDR3nt: TGCGCCAGCAGCACGGGACTAGCGGGGCGGGAGCAGTTCTTC
CDR3aa: CASSTGLAGREQFF
v_gene: TRBV5-1
d_gene: TRBD2
j_gene: TRBJ2-1
abundance: -

CDR3nt: TGTGCCAGCTGTAGTAACGCGGGAACAGATACGCAGTATTTT
CDR3aa: CASCSNAGTDTQYF
v_gene: TRBV2
d_gene: -
j_gene: TRBJ2-3
abundance: -

CDR3nt: TGCGCCAGCAGCCAAGAACAGGGGCGCGGGGCCAACGTCCTGACTTTC
CDR3aa: CASSQEQGRGANVLTF
v_gene: TRBV4-3
d_gene: TRBD1
j_gene: TRBJ2-6
abundance: few

CDR3nt: TGTGCCTCCCGCGGGAGGGCCCTCAATGAGCAGTTCTTC
CDR3aa: CASRGRALNEQFF
v_gene: TRBV28
d_gene: TRBD2
j_gene: TRBJ2-1
abundance: few

CDR3nt: TGTGCCAGTAGTACTAAGAGCGGGGCCTACGAGCAGTACTTC
CDR3aa: CASSTKSGAYEQYF
v_gene: TRBV19
d_gene: TRBD2
j_gene: TRBJ2-7
abundance: -

CDR3nt: TGTGCCAGCAAAAGGACAGGGGGAGTTTACGAGCAGTACTTC
CDR3aa: CASKRTGGVYEQYF
v_gene: TRBV28
d_gene: TRBD1
j_gene: TRBJ2-7
abundance: -

CDR3nt: TGTGCCAGCAGCTTGGATTTTCATAACACCGGGGAGCTGTTTTTT
CDR3aa: CASSLDFHNTGELFF
v_gene: TRBV5-4
d_gene: -
j_gene: TRBJ2-2
abundance: few

CDR3nt: TGTGCTAGCAGCCCAGGGCATCAAGAGACCCAGTACTTC
CDR3aa: CASSPGHQETQYF
v_gene: TRBV7-7
d_gene: -
j_gene: TRBJ2-5
abundance: -

CDR3nt: TGTGCCAGTATTAGATGGACAGGGACATCCGGAAACACCGGGGAGCTGTTTTTT
CDR3aa: CASIRWTGTSGNTGELFF
v_gene: TRBV19
d_gene: TRBD1
j_gene: TRBJ2-2
abundance: few

CDR3nt: TGTGCCAGCAGTTCGACGTCCTACAATGAGCAGTTCTTC
CDR3aa: CASSSTSYNEQFF
v_gene: TRBV6-5
d_gene: -
j_gene: TRBJ2-1
abundance: few

CDR3nt: TGTGCCAGCAGGGGGGCTAGCGATTTTTTATACGAGCAGTACTTC
CDR3aa: CASRGASDFLYEQYF
v_gene: TRBV28
d_gene: -
j_gene: TRBJ2-7
abundance: -

CDR3nt: TGTGCCAGCAGCTTATACGGGGACATGAACACTGAAGCTTTCTTT
CDR3aa: CASSLYGDMNTEAFF
v_gene: TRBV11-2
d_gene: -
j_gene: TRBJ1-1
abundance: -

CDR3nt: TGTGCCAGCAGTCACCGGGAGATGCAGTACTTC
CDR3aa: CASSHREMQYF
v_gene: TRBV6-6
d_gene: -
j_gene: TRBJ2-5
abundance: -

CDR3nt: TGTGCCAGCAGTCCCAACAGGAATCAAGAGACCCAGTACTTC
CDR3aa: CASSPNRNQETQYF
v_gene: TRBV6-6
d_gene: -
j_gene: TRBJ2-5
abundance: many

CDR3nt: TGTGCCAGCAGTATTCCAGGGGGCTTCTCCTACGAGCAGTACTTC
CDR3aa: CASSIPGGFSYEQYF
v_gene: TRBV28
d_gene: TRBD1
j_gene: TRBJ2-7
abundance: -

CDR3nt: TGTGCCAGCAGCGCCCAGTCTAGCTCCTACAATGAGCAGTTCTTC
CDR3aa: CASSAQSSSYNEQFF
v_gene: TRBV9
d_gene: -
j_gene: TRBJ2-1
abundance: few

CDR3nt: TGTGCCAGCAGCTTGGGGGGTAGGCAAGAGACCCAGTACTTC
CDR3aa: CASSLGGRQETQYF
v_gene: TRBV5-4
d_gene: -
j_gene: TRBJ2-5
abundance: few

CDR3nt: TGTGCCAGCAGTCAGGACAGGGATCAGCCCCAGCATTTT
CDR3aa: CASSQDRDQPQHF
v_gene: TRBV6-5
d_gene: TRBD1
j_gene: TRBJ1-5
abundance: few

CDR3nt: TGCAGCGTTAACGGGAGCCCCACAGATACGCAGTATTTT
CDR3aa: CSVNGSPTDTQYF
v_gene: TRBV29-1
d_gene: -
j_gene: TRBJ2-3
abundance: few

CDR3nt: TGTGCCAGCAGCAATGGGGGCATCCTAGCGGGAGAGGGGAACATTCAGTACTTC
CDR3aa: CASSNGGILAGEGNIQYF
v_gene: TRBV21-1
d_gene: -
j_gene: TRBJ2-4
abundance: many

CDR3nt: TGCGCCAGCAGCTTGAATGTCGGTAGGGAGACCCAGTACTTC
CDR3aa: CASSLNVGRETQYF
v_gene: TRBV5-1
d_gene: -
j_gene: TRBJ2-5
abundance: few

CDR3nt: TGTGCCAGCAGCGTCGCAGCAACTAATGAAAAACTGTTTTTT
CDR3aa: CASSVAATNEKLFF
v_gene: TRBV9
d_gene: -
j_gene: TRBJ1-4
abundance: -

CDR3nt: TGTGCCAGCAGCTTAACTAGCTCCTACAATGAGCAGTTCTTC
CDR3aa: CASSLTSSYNEQFF
v_gene: TRBV7-2
d_gene: -
j_gene: TRBJ2-1
abundance: few

CDR3nt: TGTGCCAGCAGTTTATCCAAACGCAATGAGCAGTTCTTC
CDR3aa: CASSLSKRNEQFF
v_gene: TRBV28
d_gene: -
j_gene: TRBJ2-1
abundance: -

CDR3nt: TGCGCCAGCAGTAGGCTAGCGGGAGGATTCGCGGAGCTAAGCACAGATACGCAGTATTTT
CDR3aa: CASSRLAGGFAELSTDTQYF
v_gene: TRBV5-1
d_gene: TRBD2
j_gene: TRBJ2-3
abundance: -